The rows below give T cell receptor beta chains drawn from one sample of a study of T-cell memory formation after mild COVID-19. TCRdb used MiXCR to reprocess the 5' RACE reads, holding one entry per CDR3 protein. This repertoire shows about 100,000 distinct CDR3 sequences, 8.5% to 14% found once; its top ten account for more than 35%. Input material: PBMCs or a T cell subset sorted from them (not recorded which). The receptors originated from a man aged 18 to 29 who had mild COVID-19 (a few samples of this study predate the infection). Cell type and time point are not known. CDR3s include the opening cysteine and the closing phenylalanine or tryptophan. The order of the fields is D gene, CDR3 length, V gene, CDR3 protein. D genes are given only for firm matches.

>NA|16|TRBV10-3
CAISESAETGIGTQYF
>TRBD2|14|TRBV12-3/TRBV12-4
CASSYLAAQETQYF
>TRBD2|15|TRBV7-9
CASTQGWSGLVEQYF
>NA|15|TRBV4-1
CASSQDRGIGNTIYF
>NA|13|TRBV7-8
CASSLAQPRPKDF
>NA|16|TRBV2
CASSVTGILAKNIQYF
>NA|13|TRBV27
CASPDRFNTEAFF
>TRBD2|16|TRBV4-1
CASSQLAGGLTDTQYF
>TRBD2|16|TRBV7-6
CASSLASGANTGELFF
>NA|16|TRBV7-3
CASSPRGKVTTDTQYF
>NA|12|TRBV27
CAIEAEWNEQFF
>NA|14|TRBV12-3/TRBV12-4
CASSFGRGNQPQHF
>TRBD2|17|TRBV5-1
CASSFTISGGAANEQFF
>NA|12|TRBV29-1
CSASGEKETQYF
>NA|13|TRBV6-2/TRBV6-3
CASIGHTDEKLFF
>NA|14|TRBV4-1
CASSSTGANYGYTF